A single sample gave rise to the 5 T cell receptor beta chains below, sequenced in a study of blood T cell repertoires in COVID-19. TCRdb's copy holds only in-frame clones and misses some; the assay was immunoSEQ multiplex PCR. The sample records some 78,000 clones, 65% to 85% being singletons. Sequenced sample: peripheral blood. Receptors were obtained from a man aged 60-69 years with active or convalescent COVID-19.

The CDR3 DNA follows: TGCAGTGCCTCAGAAGAGACCCAGTACTTC. This encodes CSASEETQYF. This chain links TRBV20-1 with TRBJ2-5; the D is unclear. The CDR3 has 10 amino acids. V dropped 6 bases and J dropped 3 bases, with 5 bases sitting between them. Germline loops: CDR1 DFQATT, CDR2 SNEGSKA (reference sequence).

This chain uses TRBV7-2 with TRBJ2-3; a possible D gene is TRBD2 (7 bases). Germline V gene lookup returns CDR1 SGHTA and CDR2 FQGNSA. Trimming removed 1 base from V and 0 bases from J, with 11 bases in between. CDR3 length equals 16 residues. CDR3 sequence: CASSLVGGASTDTQYF. The CDR3 coding sequence is TGTGCCAGCAGCTTAGTAGGGGGGGCGAGCACAGATACGCAGTATTTT.

This clone was seen a few times. The rearrangement joins TRBV14 to TRBJ1-6, with D maybe TRBD1 (6 bases). The germline gives CDR1 SGHDN, CDR2 FVKESK. This CDR3 spans 16 amino acids. V was pared by 6 bases and J by 6 bases, with 18 bases between. The CDR3 DNA sequence: TGTGCCAGCAGTCGTACTCAGGGGTTGGGTAATTCACCCCTCCACTTT. Its protein is CASSRTQGLGNSPLHF.

V is TRBV9 and J is TRBJ2-3, with 8 bases aligning to TRBD2. The CDR3 extends over 16 amino acids. V was pared by 0 bases and J by 6 bases, with 9 bases of the junction left unmatched. CDR1 SGDLS and CDR2 YYNGEE come from the germline V gene. CDR3 loop: CASSVGNGGASDTQYF. CDR3 sequence (DNA): TGTGCCAGCAGCGTAGGGAACGGGGGGGCCAGCGATACGCAGTATTTT.

V and J are TRBV7-9 and TRBJ2-7; D gene uncertain. Germline CDR1 and CDR2: SEHNR and FQNEAQ (reference sequence). V was pared by 5 bases and J by 8 bases, with 13 bases between. The CDR3 is 12 residues long. CDR3 in DNA: TGTGCCAGCAGCCGAGAGTCCCCCCAGCAGTACTTC. Protein product: CASSRESPQQYF.